A single sample is the source of the 3 T cell receptor beta chains below, sequenced in a study of T cells expressing NK-cell markers. TCRdb re-called the 5' RACE reads, yielding one record per CDR3 amino acid sequence without DNA. The sample totals around 260,000 distinct CDR3 sequences. Sequencing was carried out using blood T cells: a sorted CD56 or NKG2C T cell subset, CD4+ or CD8+ T cells, or bulk PBMC T cells (not recorded which). Receptors originate from a woman between 18 and 69 years old in good health.

The chain is built from TRBV5-4 and TRBJ2-7. This CDR3 has 13 residues. CDR1 and CDR2 from the germline V gene are SGHNT and YYREEE (reference sequence). This CDR3 reads CASSLLGSYEQYF. Full variable domain (missing parts from reference TRBV5-4 and TRBJ2-7): ETGVTQSPTHLIKTRGQQVTLRCSSQSGHNTVSWYQQALGQGPQFIFQYYREEENGRGNFPPRFSGLQFPNYSSELNVNALELDDSALYLCASSLLGSYEQYFGPGTRLTVT.

This chain links TRBV11-2 with TRBJ2-1; TCRdb lists TRBD2, though no DNA is available to test this call. The V gene's germline CDR1 is SGHAT and CDR2 FQNNGV. The CDR3 is made up of 16 amino acids. The CDR3 protein is CASREGLVAPYNEQFF.

The rearrangement links TRBV4-2 to TRBJ2-3; TCRdb's assignment of TRBD2 cannot be checked, as there is no DNA. The CDR3 spans 15 residues. The germline gives CDR1 LGHNA, CDR2 YNFKEQ. CDR3 protein: CASSQSSGDTDTQYF.